This record looks at one T cell receptor beta chain sequence and its context. These data belong to a study of blood T cell repertoires in COVID-19. The method was immunoSEQ multiplex PCR; TCRdb's version includes in-frame clones alone and lacks a portion of them. The data contain 240,000 or so clones, roughly 90% of them singletons. Trimming cost V 4 bases and J 8 bases, with 12 bases left between them. Germline values: CDR1 SGHRS, CDR2 YFSETQ. The CDR3 consists of 13 residues. This TCR was sampled from a man aged 55-75 years who had recovered from COVID-19. The V call is TRBV5-1, the J call TRBJ1-4, with D uncertain. The sample was peripheral blood. DNA of the CDR3: TGCGCCAGCAGCGTGTCTGTGGAGGAAAAACTGTTTTTT. It translates to CASSVSVEEKLFF. The full variable domain, with the rest looked up from reference TRBV5-1 and TRBJ1-4, is KAGVTQTPRYLIKTRGQQVTLSCSPISGHRSVSWYQQTPGQGLQFLFEYFSETQRNKGNFPGRFSGRQFSNSRSEMNVSTLELGDSALYLCASSVSVEEKLFFGSGTQLSVL.